This T cell receptor beta chain comes out of a study of T-cell memory formation after mild COVID-19. For the study at large: TCR clusters were largely donor specific. Whole-study findings and limits: CD4+ contracting clones were mainly CM and EM; CD8+ ones, EMRA. Contracting clones from day 15 to 85 had balanced CD4/CD8; later expanders favoured CD4+.

CDR1 SGHNT and CDR2 YENEEA come from the germline V gene. The ends lost 7 bases at V and 8 bases at J; junction bases unmatched: 13. The CDR3 is 14 amino acids. Regarding this clonotype: What it binds is unknown.

The 5'RACE method, run with constant-segment primers, produced TCR alpha and TCR beta cDNA libraries (carrying sample barcodes and UMIs). MiXCR, applied by TCRdb to the 5' RACE reads, yields one record per CDR3 protein. The data contain under 60,000 distinct CDR3 sequences, around 10% of them singletons. Sequencing was performed on PBMCs or a T cell subset sorted from them (not recorded which). This sequence joins TRBV11-3 and TRBJ1-2; 7 bases agree with TRBD1. The sequence came from an adult woman who had mild COVID-19 (a few samples of this study predate the infection). Cell type and time point are not known. The CDR3 nucleotides are TGTGCCAGCACTCGAGACGAGGGGGCGCAGGGCTACACCTTC. This encodes CASTRDEGAQGYTF.